The 22 T cell receptor beta chains below all came from one sample that was sequenced in a study of PD-1 blockade in classical Hodgkin lymphoma. All patients experienced relapse after autologous stem cell transplantation, and brentuximab vedotin exposure was variable. Generated by immunoSEQ multiplex PCR, the TCRdb table keeps only in-frame clones and is missing some. The sample lists over 70,000 clones, roughly 90% seen once, with around 20% in the top ten. Sequencing was performed on peripheral blood mononuclear cells (PBMCs), taken at baseline. The source of these receptors is a human donor with classical Hodgkin lymphoma.

V usage is TRBV5-1 and J usage is TRBJ2-4; D tentatively reads TRBD1 or TRBD2 (5 bases each). The CDR3 has 16 amino acids. CDR1 is SGHRS, CDR2 YFSETQ, per germline. The V gene lost 0 bases and the J gene lost 0 bases, with 10 bases spanning the gap. The CDR3 DNA is TGCGCCAGCAGCTTGGTGGGGGTATCAGCCAAAAACATTCAGTACTTC. Translating gives CASSLVGVSAKNIQYF.

The rearrangement joins TRBV9 to TRBJ2-2; D is possibly TRBD1 or TRBD2 (5 bases each). The germline V gene encodes CDR1 SGDLS and CDR2 YYNGEE. The CDR3 totals 16 residues. The germline V and J ends were trimmed by 0 bases and 6 bases, with 15 bases remaining between them. The DNA for the CDR3 is TGTGCCAGCAGCGTAGGGTCCGGGGCGGTGGCCGGGGAGCTGTTTTTT. This sequence encodes CASSVGSGAVAGELFF. Together with reference TRBV9 and TRBJ2-2, the CDR3 gives the full variable domain: DSGVTQTPKHLITATGQRVTLRCSPRSGDLSVYWYQQSLDQGLQFLIQYYNGEERAKGNILERFSAQQFPDLHSELNLSSLELGDSALYFCASSVGSGAVAGELFFGEGSRLTVL.

The V call is TRBV6-1, the J call TRBJ2-1, with 9 positions matching TRBD1. Unmatched junction bases numbered 10, after V lost 6 bases and J lost 16 bases. The CDR3 sequence is 12 residues long. Looked up from germline, CDR1 is MNHNS and CDR2 is SASEGT. CDR3 nucleotide sequence: TGTGCCAGCAGAAGGACAGGGGACGGAAACTTCTTC. It specifies CASRRTGDGNFF.

This chain connects TRBV5-5 to TRBJ1-5; D ambiguous. The CDR3 sequence is 16 residues long. With 0 bases removed from V and 4 bases from J, the gap between germline ends came to 14 bases. From germline, CDR1 is SGHKS and CDR2 YYEKEE (reference sequence). The CDR3 DNA follows: TGTGCCAGCAGCTTGGGTGCAGGTGCATGGAATCAGCCCCAGCATTTT. Protein: CASSLGAGAWNQPQHF.

This clone has a single count. This chain joins TRBV19 and TRBJ2-1; TRBD2 might be the D (6 bases). V lost 6 bases and J 6 bases, leaving 18 bases between the germline ends. Germline CDR1 and CDR2: LNHDA and SQIVND (reference sequence). The CDR3 runs to 15 residues. In nucleotides, the CDR3 is TGTGCCAGTAGCGGGGGAAGCGGCGCGATCAATGAGCAGTTCTTC. Translation gives CASSGGSGAINEQFF.

The chain employs TRBV6-1 and TRBJ1-2, with D unresolved. This CDR3 spans 14 amino acids. CDR1 and CDR2 (germline): MNHNS, SASEGT. Trimming removed 11 bases at V and 4 bases at J, with 20 bases between. The CDR3 spells CAHTGGLKPYGYTF. CDR3 in DNA: TGTGCCCACACCGGCGGCTTGAAACCCTATGGCTACACCTTC.

The rearrangement links TRBV6-5 to TRBJ1-2; a weak D match, TRBD1 (5 bases). Germline CDR1 MNHEY, CDR2 SVGAGI. The V gene lost 6 bases and the J gene lost 2 bases, with 10 bases spanning the gap. The CDR3 sequence is 13 residues long. The CDR3 coding sequence is TGTGCCAGCAGGACAGATTCAAACTATGGCTACACCTTC. Amino acid sequence: CASRTDSNYGYTF.

This clone was counted a single time. V is TRBV5-1 and J is TRBJ2-5; the D gene is possibly TRBD2 (7 bases). The V end was cut by 4 bases, the J end by 3 bases, with 13 bases between. The V gene's germline CDR1 is SGHRS and CDR2 YFSETQ. There are 14 residues in the CDR3. The CDR3 reads CASSPGRGEETQYF. The CDR3 DNA is TGCGCCAGCAGCCCGGGGAGGGGGGAAGAGACCCAGTACTTC.

This clone was counted once. The chain carries TRBV4-3 and TRBJ1-3; D remains unclear. The germline CDR1 and CDR2 sequences are LGHNA and YSLEER. The ends were cut back, 0 bases at V and 3 bases at J, with 12 bases in the middle. The CDR3 spans 16 residues. DNA of the CDR3: TGCGCCAGCAGCCAAGAACGGGATTTTAATGGAAACACCATATATTTT. Translated: CASSQERDFNGNTIYF.

The chain employs TRBV10-1 and TRBJ1-1, with 7 bases fitting TRBD1. J was trimmed by 5 bases and V by 6 bases; bases with no gene match: 12. The germline V gene has CDR1 WNHNN and CDR2 SYGVQD (reference sequence). This CDR3 is 15 amino acids long. DNA for the CDR3: TGCGCCAGCAGATCCTTCGACAGGGTGAGAACTGAAGCTTTCTTT. It encodes CASRSFDRVRTEAFF.

The CDR3 protein is CASSSDLGYNEQFF. The CDR3 bases are TGTGCCAGCAGCAGCGATCTCGGGTACAATGAGCAGTTCTTC. The chain employs TRBV2 and TRBJ2-1, with unresolved D. Germline V gene sequence: CDR1 SNHLY, CDR2 FYNNEI. Trimming left V 6 bases short and J 4 bases short, with 13 bases between. This CDR3 is built from 14 residues.

The genes are TRBV30 and TRBJ1-2; D unresolved. V dropped 7 bases and J dropped 0 bases, with 12 bases sitting between them. Looked up from germline, CDR1 is GTSNPN and CDR2 is SVGIG (reference sequence). This CDR3 is built from 13 residues. For the CDR3, the DNA is TGTGCCTCGAAACCCCTTCCTAACTATGGCTACACCTTC. Protein product: CASKPLPNYGYTF. The whole variable domain, remainder taken from reference TRBV30 and TRBJ1-2, is SQTIHQWPATLVQPVGSPLSLECTVEGTSNPNLYWYRQAAGRGLQLLFYSVGIGQISSEVPQNLSASRPQDRQFILSSKKLLLSDSGFYLCASKPLPNYGYTFGSGTRLTVV.

V usage is TRBV30 and J usage is TRBJ2-1; D is perhaps TRBD1 (6 bases). Trimming took 2 bases from V and 5 from J, leaving 16 bases between them. The CDR3 has 15 amino acids. Germline V gene lookup returns CDR1 GTSNPN and CDR2 SVGIG (reference sequence). CDR3 loop: CAWSRGTLGNNEQFF. The CDR3 DNA follows: TGTGCCTGGAGTAGGGGGACCCTTGGCAACAATGAGCAGTTCTTC. Full variable domain (outside the CDR3, taken from reference TRBV30 and TRBJ2-1): SQTIHQWPATLVQPVGSPLSLECTVEGTSNPNLYWYRQAAGRGLQLLFYSVGIGQISSEVPQNLSASRPQDRQFILSSKKLLLSDSGFYLCAWSRGTLGNNEQFFGPGTRLTVL.

The V and J genes are TRBV5-1 and TRBJ1-2; D might be TRBD1 (5 bases). In germline, CDR1 is SGHRS, CDR2 YFSETQ. V shed 4 bases and J shed 3 bases, with 13 bases lying between them. The CDR3 consists of 14 residues. The chain's CDR3 is CASSPGTSDYGYTF. For the CDR3, the DNA is TGCGCCAGCAGCCCCGGGACCTCCGACTATGGCTACACCTTC.

The rearrangement links TRBV28 to TRBJ2-3; 9 positions agree with TRBD2. Germline CDR1 is MDHEN and CDR2 is SYDVKM. The trim removed 7 bases at V and 3 bases at J, leaving 17 bases unmatched. The CDR3 extends over 18 amino acids. CDR3 loop: CASTGHSGSLVGTDTQYF. CDR3 coding DNA: TGTGCCAGCACTGGTCATAGCGGGAGCTTAGTTGGGACAGATACGCAGTATTTT.

J is TRBJ2-3 and V is TRBV7-2; tentatively, D is TRBD2 (6 bases). CDR1 is SGHTA, CDR2 FQGNSA, per germline. The V gene lost 5 bases and the J gene lost 0 bases, with 12 bases spanning the gap. The CDR3 totals 15 residues. This chain's CDR3 is CASSHSGTSTDTQYF. DNA of the CDR3: TGTGCCAGCAGCCATTCCGGGACTAGCACAGATACGCAGTATTTT.

This chain joins TRBV5-5 and TRBJ1-2; no firm D call. The CDR3 is 15 residues long. Trimming left V 0 bases short and J 2 bases short, with 11 bases between. Germline V gene lookup returns CDR1 SGHKS and CDR2 YYEKEE (reference sequence). The CDR3 DNA sequence: TGTGCCAGCAGCTTGGCCAGCTCGTCCAACTATGGCTACACCTTC. Encoded protein: CASSLASSSNYGYTF.

The chain joins TRBV6-1 to TRBJ1-3; TRBD1 aligns across 7 bases. Germline V gene data show CDR1 as MNHNS and CDR2 as SASEGT. Unmatched junction bases numbered 4, after V lost 5 bases and J lost 0 bases. The CDR3 spans 15 residues. CDR3 sequence reads: CASSPWDSSGNTIYF. The CDR3, as DNA: TGTGCCAGCAGTCCCTGGGACAGCTCTGGAAACACCATATATTTT.

The chain joins TRBV4-1 to TRBJ2-1, with D possibly matching TRBD2 (5 bases). Between the trimmed V and J ends, which lost 4 bases and 0 bases, there was a span of 10 bases. CDR1 MGHRA and CDR2 YSYEKL come from the germline V gene. The CDR3 has 15 residues. CDR3 coding DNA: TGCGCCAGCAGCCCCGTTGGGAGCTCCTACAATGAGCAGTTCTTC. Protein product: CASSPVGSSYNEQFF.

The chain carries TRBV29-1 and TRBJ1-1; 7 bases fit TRBD1. Germline V gene data show CDR1 as SQVTM and CDR2 as ANQGSEA. The V segment lost 6 bases and the J segment 5 bases; nucleotides outside the gene matches: 6. This CDR3 is 12 amino acids long. CDR3 protein: CSVGDRVTEAFF. CDR3 DNA: TGCAGCGTGGGAGACAGGGTGACTGAAGCTTTCTTT. The full variable domain, in which reference TRBV29-1 and TRBJ1-1 provide the parts outside the CDR3, is SAVISQKPSRDICQRGTSLTIQCQVDSQVTMMFWYRQQPGQSLTLIATANQGSEATYESGFVIDKFPISRPNLTFSTLTVSNMSPEDSSIYLCSVGDRVTEAFFGQGTRLTVV.

The rearrangement uses TRBV13 and TRBJ1-4, with 11 bases lining up with TRBD1. The CDR3 extends over 14 amino acids. V was pared by 5 bases and J by 8 bases, with 4 bases of the junction left unmatched. CDR1 PRHDT and CDR2 FYEKMQ come from the germline V gene (reference sequence). As DNA, the CDR3 is TGTGCCAGCAGCACACGGACAGGGGGCGAAAAACTGTTTTTT. Residues: CASSTRTGGEKLFF.

CDR3 sequence: CASSLEGLGTGELFF. The DNA of the CDR3 is TGTGCCAGCAGCTTAGAGGGTTTAGGGACCGGGGAGCTGTTTTTT. V and J are TRBV11-2 and TRBJ2-2; unclear D gene. The length of the CDR3 is 15 residues. Trimming stripped 0 bases from V and 5 bases from J, with 10 bases between. Germline CDR1 SGHAT, CDR2 FQNNGV.